This TCR beta chain was captured by sequencing in a study of blood T cell repertoires in COVID-19. This clone was detected once. The CDR3 is 14 residues long. Germline CDR1 reads MNHEY; CDR2 reads SVGEGT. Trimming stripped 5 bases from V and 3 bases from J, with 14 bases between. The assay was immunoSEQ multiplex PCR, and TCRdb's table has in-frame clones only and misses some. The repertoire holds 280,000 or so clones, with about 90% as singletons. This clonotype originated in a woman aged 30 to 39 who had recovered from COVID-19. The J gene is TRBJ2-7, the V gene TRBV6-2 or TRBV6-3; a weak D match, TRBD1 (6 bases). Sequencing was carried out using peripheral blood. In DNA, the CDR3 is TGTGCCAGCAGTCCAACAGGGTACGGCTACGAGCAGTACTTC. Its translation: CASSPTGYGYEQYF.